This T cell receptor (beta chain) was sequenced in a study of blood T cell repertoires in COVID-19. Study details: COVID-19 samples from acute and convalescent phases originated in the United States, Italy and Spain. PBMCs, B-cell-depleted T cells, or T cells were the source of the cDNA or gDNA that made up the material.

This CDR3 comprises 13 residues. Trimming removed 5 bases from V and 0 bases from J, with 7 bases in between. Germline V CDR1 and CDR2: LNHDA, SQIVND (reference sequence). TCRdb's copy holds only in-frame clones and misses some; the assay was immunoSEQ multiplex PCR. The table lists some 430,000 clones, about 90% of them singletons. In this sample, this clone turned up a few times. The sequencing sample was made of PBMCs or T cells enriched from blood (not recorded which). The V and J genes are TRBV19 and TRBJ1-1; D is ambiguous. This TCR came from a man between 18 and 35 years old who had recovered from COVID-19. The CDR3 region has the DNA TGTGCCAGTAGTCAGGTCCTGAACACTGAAGCTTTCTTT. Amino acid sequence: CASSQVLNTEAFF. The full variable domain, its missing parts supplied by reference TRBV19 and TRBJ1-1, is DGGITQSPKYLFRKEGQNVTLSCEQNLNHDAMYWYRQDPGQGLRLIYYSQIVNDFQKGDIAEGYSVSREKKESFPLTVTSAQKNPTAFYLCASSQVLNTEAFFGQGTRLTVV.